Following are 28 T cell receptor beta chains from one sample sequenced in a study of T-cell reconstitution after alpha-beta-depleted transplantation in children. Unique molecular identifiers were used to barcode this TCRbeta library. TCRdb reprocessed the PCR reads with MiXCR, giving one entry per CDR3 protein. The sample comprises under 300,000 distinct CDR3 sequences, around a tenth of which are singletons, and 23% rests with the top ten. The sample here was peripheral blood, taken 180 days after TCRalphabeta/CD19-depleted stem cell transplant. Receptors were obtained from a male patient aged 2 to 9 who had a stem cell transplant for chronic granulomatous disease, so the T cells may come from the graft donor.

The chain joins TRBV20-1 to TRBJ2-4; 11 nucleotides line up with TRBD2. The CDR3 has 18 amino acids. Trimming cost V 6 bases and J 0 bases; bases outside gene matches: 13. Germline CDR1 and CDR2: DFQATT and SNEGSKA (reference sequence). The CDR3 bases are TGCAGTGCCCCACCTTTAGCGGGAGGGGGGATAGCCAAAAACATTCAGTACTTC. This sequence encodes CSAPPLAGGGIAKNIQYF.

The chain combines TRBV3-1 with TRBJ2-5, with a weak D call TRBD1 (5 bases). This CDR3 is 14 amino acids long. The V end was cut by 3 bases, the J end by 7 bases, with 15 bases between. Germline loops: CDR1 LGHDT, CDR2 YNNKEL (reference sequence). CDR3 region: CASSQNQGLGTQYF. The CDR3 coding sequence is TGTGCCAGCAGCCAGAATCAGGGTTTAGGGACCCAGTACTTC.

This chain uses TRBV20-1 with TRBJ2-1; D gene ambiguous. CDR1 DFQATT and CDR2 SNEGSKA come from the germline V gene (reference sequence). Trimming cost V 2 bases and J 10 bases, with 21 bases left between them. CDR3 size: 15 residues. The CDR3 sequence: CSARYTLRGFQEQFF. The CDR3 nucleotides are TGCAGTGCTAGATATACCCTTAGAGGTTTCCAAGAGCAGTTCTTC.

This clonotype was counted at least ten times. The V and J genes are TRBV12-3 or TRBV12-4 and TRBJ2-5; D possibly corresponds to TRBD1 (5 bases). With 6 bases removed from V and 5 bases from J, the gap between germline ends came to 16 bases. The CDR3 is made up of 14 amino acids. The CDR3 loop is CASRPGNLWETQYF. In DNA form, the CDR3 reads TGTGCCAGCAGACCAGGGAACCTGTGGGAGACCCAGTACTTC.

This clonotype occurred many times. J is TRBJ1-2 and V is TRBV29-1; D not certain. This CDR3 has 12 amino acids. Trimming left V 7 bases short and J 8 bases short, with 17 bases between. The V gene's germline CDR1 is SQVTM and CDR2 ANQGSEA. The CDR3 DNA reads TGCAGCGCCCAGTCTGCAGGATTAGGCTACACCTTC. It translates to CSAQSAGLGYTF.

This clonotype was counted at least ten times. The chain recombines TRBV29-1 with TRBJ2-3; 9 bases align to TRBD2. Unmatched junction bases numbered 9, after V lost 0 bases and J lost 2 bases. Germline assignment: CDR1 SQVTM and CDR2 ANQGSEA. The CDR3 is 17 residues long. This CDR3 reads CSVEDLASGVNTDTQYF. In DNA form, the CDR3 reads TGCAGCGTTGAAGATCTGGCTAGCGGGGTTAACACAGATACGCAGTATTTT.

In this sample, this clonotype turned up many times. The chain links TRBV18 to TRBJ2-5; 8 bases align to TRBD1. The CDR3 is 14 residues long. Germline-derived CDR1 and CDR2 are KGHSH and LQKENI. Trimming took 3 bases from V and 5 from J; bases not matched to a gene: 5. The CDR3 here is CASSPRQGTETQYF. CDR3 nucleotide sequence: TGTGCCAGCTCACCCCGACAGGGGACGGAGACCCAGTACTTC.

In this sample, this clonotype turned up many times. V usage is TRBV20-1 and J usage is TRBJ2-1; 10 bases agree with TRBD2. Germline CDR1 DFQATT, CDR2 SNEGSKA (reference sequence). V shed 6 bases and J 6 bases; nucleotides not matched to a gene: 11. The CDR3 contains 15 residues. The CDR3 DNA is TGCAGTGCCCAGACCGGACTAGCGGAGAGCAATGAGCAGTTCTTC. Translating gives CSAQTGLAESNEQFF.

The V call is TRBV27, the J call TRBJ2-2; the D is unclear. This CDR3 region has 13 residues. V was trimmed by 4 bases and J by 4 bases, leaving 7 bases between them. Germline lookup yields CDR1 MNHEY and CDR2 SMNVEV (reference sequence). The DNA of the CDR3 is TGTGCCAGCAGTTACAGACCCACCGGGGAGCTGTTTTTT. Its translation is CASSYRPTGELFF.

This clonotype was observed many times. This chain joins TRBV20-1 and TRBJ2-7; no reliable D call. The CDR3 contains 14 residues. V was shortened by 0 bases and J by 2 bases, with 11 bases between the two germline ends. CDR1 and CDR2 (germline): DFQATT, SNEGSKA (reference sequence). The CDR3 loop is CSARDLRGTYEQYF. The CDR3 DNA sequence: TGCAGTGCTAGAGACCTTAGAGGAACCTACGAGCAGTACTTC.

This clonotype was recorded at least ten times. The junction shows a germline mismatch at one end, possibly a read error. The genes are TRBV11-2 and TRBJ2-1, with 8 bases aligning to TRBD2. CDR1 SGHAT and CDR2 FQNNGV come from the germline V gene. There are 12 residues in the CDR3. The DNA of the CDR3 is TGTGCCAGCAGCCCGGGGGGGGCGGGGGCGATCTTC. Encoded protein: CASSPGGAGAIF.

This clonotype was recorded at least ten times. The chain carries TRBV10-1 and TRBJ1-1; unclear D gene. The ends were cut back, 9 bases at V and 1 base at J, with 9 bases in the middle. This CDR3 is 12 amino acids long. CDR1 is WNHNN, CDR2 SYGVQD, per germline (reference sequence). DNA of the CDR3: TGCGCCAGGGCCCGGGGGAACACTGAAGCTTTCTTT. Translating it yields CARARGNTEAFF.

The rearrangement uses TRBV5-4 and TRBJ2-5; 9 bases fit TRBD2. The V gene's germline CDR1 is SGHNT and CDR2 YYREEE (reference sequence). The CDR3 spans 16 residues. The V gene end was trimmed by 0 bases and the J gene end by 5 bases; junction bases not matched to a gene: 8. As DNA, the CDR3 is TGTGCCAGCAGCTTGGAGGTAGCGGGGGCCCGGGAGACCCAGTACTTC. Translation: CASSLEVAGARETQYF.

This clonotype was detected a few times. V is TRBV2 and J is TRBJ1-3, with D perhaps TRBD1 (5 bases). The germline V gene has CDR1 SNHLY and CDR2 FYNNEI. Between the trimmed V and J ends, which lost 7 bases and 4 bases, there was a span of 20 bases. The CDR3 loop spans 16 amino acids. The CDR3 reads CASNSRVSVSGNTIYF. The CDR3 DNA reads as TGTGCCAGCAATTCCAGGGTATCCGTCTCGGGAAACACCATATATTTT.

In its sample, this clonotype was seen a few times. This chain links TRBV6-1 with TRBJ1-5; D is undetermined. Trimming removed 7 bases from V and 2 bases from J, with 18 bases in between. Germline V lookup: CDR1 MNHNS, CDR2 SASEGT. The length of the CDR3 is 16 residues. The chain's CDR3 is CASKKNGGMGNQPQHF. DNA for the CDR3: TGTGCCAGCAAAAAAAACGGAGGGATGGGCAATCAGCCCCAGCATTTT.

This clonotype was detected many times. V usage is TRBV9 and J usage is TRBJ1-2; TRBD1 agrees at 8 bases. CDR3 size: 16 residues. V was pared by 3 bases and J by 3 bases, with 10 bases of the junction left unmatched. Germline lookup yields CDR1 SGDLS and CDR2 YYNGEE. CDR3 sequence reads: CASSGGWTGTDYGYTF. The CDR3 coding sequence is TGTGCCAGCAGCGGAGGGTGGACAGGGACGGACTATGGCTACACCTTC.

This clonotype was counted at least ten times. The CDR3 DNA reads TGCAGTGCTCCCACTACGGGAGGGACCGAGCAGTACTTC. Translating it yields CSAPTTGGTEQYF. The rearrangement uses TRBV20-1 and TRBJ2-7, with 8 bases lining up with TRBD2. Germline trimming cut 5 bases from V and 6 bases from J; bases unmatched to any gene: 9. The CDR3 totals 13 residues. Germline CDR1 reads DFQATT; CDR2 reads SNEGSKA (reference sequence).

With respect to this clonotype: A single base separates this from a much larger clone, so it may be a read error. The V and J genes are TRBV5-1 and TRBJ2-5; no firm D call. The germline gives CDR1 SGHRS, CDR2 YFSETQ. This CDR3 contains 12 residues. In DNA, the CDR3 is TGCGCCAGCAGCCTACCCCAAGAGCCCCAGTACTTC. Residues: CASSLPQEPQYF.

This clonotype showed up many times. CDR3 sequence (DNA): TGTGCCAGCAGTATTGTATCAGACTATGGCTACACCTTC. Translating it yields CASSIVSDYGYTF. This chain joins TRBV12-3 or TRBV12-4 and TRBJ1-2; D is undetermined. Trimming left V 5 bases short and J 3 bases short, with 10 bases between. The CDR3 contains 13 residues.

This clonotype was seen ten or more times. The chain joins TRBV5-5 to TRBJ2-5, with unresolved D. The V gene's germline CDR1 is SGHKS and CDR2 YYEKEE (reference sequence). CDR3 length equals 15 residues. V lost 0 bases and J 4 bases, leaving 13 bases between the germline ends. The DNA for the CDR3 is TGTGCCAGCAGCTTGGCCGGGTCGTCTGGAGAGACCCAGTACTTC. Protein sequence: CASSLAGSSGETQYF.

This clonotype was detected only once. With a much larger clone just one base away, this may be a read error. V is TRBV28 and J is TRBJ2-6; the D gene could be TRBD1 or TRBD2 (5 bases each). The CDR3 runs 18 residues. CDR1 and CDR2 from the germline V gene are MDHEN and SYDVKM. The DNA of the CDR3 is TGTGGCAGCAGTTTTCTTGCAGGGACGGGATCTGGGGCCAACGTCCTGACTTTC. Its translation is CGSSFLAGTGSGANVLTF.

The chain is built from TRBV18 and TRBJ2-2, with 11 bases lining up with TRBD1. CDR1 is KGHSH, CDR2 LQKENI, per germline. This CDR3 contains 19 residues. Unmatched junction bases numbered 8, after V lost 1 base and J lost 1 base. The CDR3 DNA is TGTGCCAGCTCACCACTTGGACAGGGGGCCGTCGGGAACACCGGGGAGCTGTTTTTT. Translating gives CASSPLGQGAVGNTGELFF.

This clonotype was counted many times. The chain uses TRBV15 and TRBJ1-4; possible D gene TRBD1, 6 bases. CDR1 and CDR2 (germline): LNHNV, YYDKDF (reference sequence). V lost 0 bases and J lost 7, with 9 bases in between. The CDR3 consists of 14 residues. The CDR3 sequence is CATSRDRGTEKLFF. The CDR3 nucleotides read TGTGCCACCAGCAGAGATAGGGGGACTGAAAAACTGTTTTTT.

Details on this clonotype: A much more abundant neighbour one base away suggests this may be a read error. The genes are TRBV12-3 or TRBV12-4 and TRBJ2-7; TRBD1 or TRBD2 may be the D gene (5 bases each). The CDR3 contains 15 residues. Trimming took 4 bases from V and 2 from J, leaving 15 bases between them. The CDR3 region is CASSSQEQEAYEQYF. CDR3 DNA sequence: TGTGCCAGCAGTTCCCAGGAACAGGAGGCCTACGAGCAGTACTTC.

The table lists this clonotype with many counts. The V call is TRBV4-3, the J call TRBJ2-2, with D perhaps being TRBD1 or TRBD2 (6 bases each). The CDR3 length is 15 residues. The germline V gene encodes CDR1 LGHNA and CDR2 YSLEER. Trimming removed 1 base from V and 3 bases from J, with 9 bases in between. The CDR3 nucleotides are TGCGCCAGCAGCCAAGGGGGGGCAGACACCGGGGAGCTGTTTTTT. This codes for CASSQGGADTGELFF.

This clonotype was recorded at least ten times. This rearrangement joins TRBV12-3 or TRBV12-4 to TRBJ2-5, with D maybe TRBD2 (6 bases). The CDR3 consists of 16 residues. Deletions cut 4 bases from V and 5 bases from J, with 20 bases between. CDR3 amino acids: CASSSKALGGWETQYF. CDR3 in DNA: TGTGCCAGCAGTTCCAAGGCATTAGGAGGGTGGGAGACCCAGTACTTC.

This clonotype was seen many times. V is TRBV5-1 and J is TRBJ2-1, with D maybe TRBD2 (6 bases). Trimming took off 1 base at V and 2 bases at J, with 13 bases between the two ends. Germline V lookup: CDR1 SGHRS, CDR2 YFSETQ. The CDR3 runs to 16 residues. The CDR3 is CASSLMRGGPYNEQFF. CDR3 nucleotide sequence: TGCGCCAGCAGCTTGATGCGGGGCGGGCCCTACAATGAGCAGTTCTTC.

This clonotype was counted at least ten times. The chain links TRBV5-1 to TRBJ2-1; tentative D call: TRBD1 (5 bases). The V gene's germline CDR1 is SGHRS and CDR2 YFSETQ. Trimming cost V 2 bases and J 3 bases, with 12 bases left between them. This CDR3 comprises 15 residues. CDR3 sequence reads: CASSFAQGFYNEQFF. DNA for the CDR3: TGCGCCAGCAGCTTCGCGCAGGGCTTCTACAATGAGCAGTTCTTC. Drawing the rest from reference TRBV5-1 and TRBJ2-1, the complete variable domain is KAGVTQTPRYLIKTRGQQVTLSCSPISGHRSVSWYQQTPGQGLQFLFEYFSETQRNKGNFPGRFSGRQFSNSRSEMNVSTLELGDSALYLCASSFAQGFYNEQFFGPGTRLTVL.